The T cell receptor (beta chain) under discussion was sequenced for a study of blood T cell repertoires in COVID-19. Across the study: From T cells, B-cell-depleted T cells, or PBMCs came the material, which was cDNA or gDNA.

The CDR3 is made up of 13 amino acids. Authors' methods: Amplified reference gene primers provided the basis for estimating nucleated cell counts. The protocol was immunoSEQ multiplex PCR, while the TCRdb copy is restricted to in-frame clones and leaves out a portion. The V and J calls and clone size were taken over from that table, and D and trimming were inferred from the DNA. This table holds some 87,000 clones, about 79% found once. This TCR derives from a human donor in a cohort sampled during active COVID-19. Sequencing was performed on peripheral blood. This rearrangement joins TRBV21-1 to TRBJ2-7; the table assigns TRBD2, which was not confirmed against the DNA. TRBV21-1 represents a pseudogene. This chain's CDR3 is CASSKKTTYEQYV. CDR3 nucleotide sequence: TGTGCCAGCAGCAAAAAAACTACCTACGAGCAGTACGTC.